This T cell receptor beta chain came from a study of blood T cell repertoires in COVID-19. Original processing methods: Amplification from reference gene primers served as the basis for estimated nucleated cell counts. The repertoire was sequenced with immunoSEQ multiplex PCR; TCRdb's copy has only in-frame clones and lacks some. That table is the source of V, J and clone size, and D and trimming were worked out from the DNA. The table includes some 100,000 clones, around 85% detected once. V shed 4 bases, J shed 1 base, and the junction held 4 bases outside the gene matches. The CDR3 has 15 amino acids. In germline, CDR1 is LNHDA, CDR2 SQIVND (reference sequence).

The receptor was derived from a woman between 50 and 59 years old who had recovered from COVID-19. The chain employs TRBV19 and TRBJ1-1; 9 nucleotides line up with TRBD1. Sample: PBMCs or T cells enriched from blood (not recorded which). CDR3 sequence: CASSKWDRENTEAFF. DNA of the CDR3: TGTGCCAGTAGTAAGTGGGACAGGGAGAACACTGAAGCTTTCTTT.